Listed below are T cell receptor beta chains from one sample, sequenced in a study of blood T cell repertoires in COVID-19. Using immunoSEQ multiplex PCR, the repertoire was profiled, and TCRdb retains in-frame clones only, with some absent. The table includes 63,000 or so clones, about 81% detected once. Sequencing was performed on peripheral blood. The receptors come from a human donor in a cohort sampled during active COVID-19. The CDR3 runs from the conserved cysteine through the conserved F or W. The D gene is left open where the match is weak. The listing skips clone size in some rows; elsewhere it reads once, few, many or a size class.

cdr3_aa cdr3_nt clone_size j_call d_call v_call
CASSQGGFGTLNTGELFF TGTGCCAGCAGCCAAGGGGGTTTCGGGACACTGAACACCGGGGAGCTGTTTTTT . TRBJ2-2 . TRBV3-1/TRBV3-2
CASSPDLQGGGQFF TGTGCCAGCTCACCGGATCTTCAGGGCGGTGGGCAGTTCTTC . TRBJ2-1 . TRBV18
CAWRSQETQYF TGTGCCTGGAGGTCTCAAGAGACCCAGTACTTC . TRBJ2-5 . TRBV30
CASSTRGGLYNEQFF TGTGCCAGTAGTACGAGGGGAGGTCTTTACAATGAGCAGTTCTTC . TRBJ2-1 . TRBV19
CASSLTDRGEQFF TGTGCCAGCAGCTTAACGGACAGGGGGGAGCAGTTCTTC . TRBJ2-1 TRBD1 TRBV7-2
CASSSLGGGNTEAFF TGCGCCAGCAGCTCCCTAGGGGGGGGGAACACTGAAGCTTTCTTT . TRBJ1-1 . TRBV5-1
CASSGRGGNSPLHF TGTGCCAGCAGTGGCCGGGGGGGGAATTCACCCCTCCACTTT . TRBJ1-6 . TRBV2
CASSWGTGSYYGYTF TGTGCCAGCAGCTGGGGGACAGGCTCTTACTATGGCTACACCTTC . TRBJ1-2 TRBD1 TRBV7-9
CASSQDPYPNEKLFF TGCGCCAGCAGCCAAGATCCCTATCCGAATGAAAAACTGTTTTTT . TRBJ1-4 . TRBV4-1
CASSLGGRISPLHF TGTGCCAGCAGTTTAGGGGGGAGGATTTCACCCCTCCACTTT many TRBJ1-6 . TRBV27
CASSRGGSAPGYTF TGTGCCAGCAGCAGAGGGGGCAGCGCTCCAGGCTACACCTTC . TRBJ1-2 TRBD1 TRBV7-2
CAWSFPPTPGGVLNSPLHF TGTGCCTGGAGTTTTCCCCCGACCCCAGGGGGAGTCTTAAATTCACCCCTCCACTTT . TRBJ1-6 TRBD1 TRBV30
CASSQVSGQGSYEQYF TGCGCCAGCAGCCAAGTTTCCGGACAGGGCTCCTACGAGCAGTACTTC . TRBJ2-7 TRBD1 TRBV4-1
CASSQDTANVLTF TGTGCCAGCTCGCAGGATACTGCCAACGTCCTGACTTTC . TRBJ2-6 . TRBV18
CASRTDVSYNEQFF TGTGCCAGTAGGACTGACGTTTCCTACAATGAGCAGTTCTTC few TRBJ2-1 . TRBV19
CASRAGTGRRQPQHF TGTGCCAGCAGGGCCGGGACAGGAAGGAGGCAGCCCCAGCATTTT . TRBJ1-5 TRBD1 TRBV6-6
CASSQTGQGTNEKLFF TGTGCCAGCAGCCAAACGGGACAGGGGACTAATGAAAAACTGTTTTTT . TRBJ1-4 TRBD1 TRBV3-1/TRBV3-2
CASSFGTSGSTDTQYF TGTGCCAGCAGCTTCGGGACTAGCGGGAGCACAGATACGCAGTATTTT . TRBJ2-3 TRBD2 TRBV7-2
CASSFDLAVYGYTF TGTGCCAGCAGTTTCGATCTGGCAGTCTATGGCTACACCTTC . TRBJ1-2 . TRBV28
CASSVSPLGQGLAKETQYF TGTGCCAGCAGCGTATCGCCACTCGGACAGGGACTAGCCAAAGAGACCCAGTACTTC once TRBJ2-5 . TRBV3-1/TRBV3-2
CASSQDSSYEQYF TGTGCCAGCAGCCAGGACTCTTCCTACGAGCAGTACTTC medium-sized TRBJ2-7 . TRBV4-2
CATLGTGGGLGEQFF TGTGCCACGCTTGGTACGGGGGGAGGCCTCGGGGAGCAGTTCTTC . TRBJ2-1 TRBD2 TRBV24-1
CASSSGQGMVTEAFF TGCGCCAGCAGCTCGGGACAGGGGATGGTCACTGAAGCTTTCTTT . TRBJ1-1 TRBD1 TRBV5-1
CASSSSGTGVHEQFF TGTGCCAGCAGTTCCTCCGGGACAGGGGTCCATGAGCAGTTCTTC . TRBJ2-1 TRBD1 TRBV28
CASSLDGTGSGEQYF TGCGCCAGCAGCTTGGACGGGACAGGGAGCGGCGAGCAGTACTTC . TRBJ2-7 TRBD1 TRBV5-1
CASSFAFGTLNTEAFF TGTGCCAGCAGCTTCGCCTTTGGGACTCTGAACACTGAAGCTTTCTTT . TRBJ1-1 . TRBV7-2
CASSSGTGGPETQYF TGCGCCAGCAGCTCCGGGACAGGGGGCCCAGAGACCCAGTACTTC few TRBJ2-5 TRBD1 TRBV5-1
CASSYSGTGIYFGYTF TGTGCCAGCAGTTACTCCGGGACAGGAATATATTTTGGCTACACCTTC . TRBJ1-2 TRBD1 TRBV6-2/TRBV6-3
CASTWTVGKPQHF TGTGCCAGCACTTGGACAGTGGGTAAGCCCCAGCATTTT . TRBJ1-5 . TRBV6-6
CASSLMREGYTF TGTGCCAGCAGCCTAATGAGGGAAGGCTACACCTTC . TRBJ1-2 . TRBV12-3/TRBV12-4
CAAGKLSNQPQHF TGTGCCGCGGGAAAACTTAGCAATCAGCCCCAGCATTTT . TRBJ1-5 . TRBV30
CASSFEGAGTGELFF TGTGCCAGCAGCTTTGAGGGGGCGGGCACCGGGGAGCTGTTTTTT . TRBJ2-2 TRBD1 TRBV5-4
CASSEVGGGRGKETQYF TGTGCCAGCAGTGAAGTAGGGGGCGGGAGGGGTAAAGAGACCCAGTACTTC . TRBJ2-5 TRBD2 TRBV2
CAWSAPLGQGFSGANVLTF TGTGCCTGGAGTGCCCCCCTCGGACAGGGTTTCTCTGGGGCCAACGTCCTGACTTTC . TRBJ2-6 TRBD1 TRBV30
CASTSTDPVAASEQFF TGTGCCAGCACCTCCACGGACCCAGTAGCGGCGAGTGAGCAGTTCTTC . TRBJ2-1 . TRBV7-6
CASSFLQETQYF TGTGCCAGCAGTTTTTTACAAGAGACCCAGTACTTC . TRBJ2-5 . TRBV12-3/TRBV12-4
CASSPAGAAYEQYF TGTGCCAGCAGCCCCGCGGGGGCAGCCTACGAGCAGTACTTC . TRBJ2-7 . TRBV6-2/TRBV6-3
CASSFDSGTSDYEQYF TGTGCCAGCAGCTTCGACTCCGGGACTAGCGACTACGAGCAGTACTTC once TRBJ2-7 TRBD2 TRBV7-6
CASSSGQGADTEAFF TGTGCCAGCAGTTCCGGACAGGGGGCCGACACTGAAGCTTTCTTT . TRBJ1-1 TRBD1 TRBV6-5
CASAGGEDQWETQYF TGTGCCAGCGCGGGCGGGGAGGATCAATGGGAGACCCAGTACTTC . TRBJ2-5 . TRBV7-8
CSARAQETQYF TGCAGTGCTAGAGCACAAGAGACCCAGTACTTC . TRBJ2-5 . TRBV20-1
CASSLPGQNYGYTF TGCGCCAGCAGCCTACCGGGACAGAACTATGGCTACACCTTC . TRBJ1-2 TRBD1 TRBV5-1
CASSQDGATDTQYF TGCGCCAGCAGCCAAGATGGGGCCACAGATACGCAGTATTTT . TRBJ2-3 . TRBV4-3
CASSSRRGQGHTGLFF TGTGCCAGCAGTTCACGCCGGGGACAGGGCCATACGGGACTGTTTTTT . TRBJ1-4 TRBD1 TRBV28
CASSVGAGTVETQYF TGTGCCAGCAGCGTAGGAGCTGGGACAGTAGAGACCCAGTACTTC . TRBJ2-5 TRBD1 TRBV9
CASTPRVAGIEVEQYF TGTGCCAGCACCCCAAGAGTAGCGGGAATCGAGGTGGAGCAGTACTTC few TRBJ2-7 TRBD2 TRBV7-9
CASSSGDRDVDGYTF TGTGCCAGCAGCAGCGGGGACAGGGACGTCGATGGCTACACCTTC once TRBJ1-2 TRBD1 TRBV7-9
CASARSFTGTITDTQYF TGCGCCAGTGCCAGGAGCTTTACAGGGACCATCACAGATACGCAGTATTTT . TRBJ2-3 . TRBV4-1
CASSGLGHSPLHF TGTGCCAGTAGTGGGCTGGGGCATTCACCCCTCCACTTT once TRBJ1-6 . TRBV19
CAWTSGTSGGNEQFF TGTGCCTGGACCTCGGGGACTAGCGGGGGGAATGAGCAGTTCTTC . TRBJ2-1 TRBD2 TRBV30
CASSQDRDRGSDTQYF TGTGCCAGCAGTCAGGACCGGGACAGGGGATCAGATACGCAGTATTTT . TRBJ2-3 TRBD1 TRBV6-2/TRBV6-3
CASSLVQGPQSDGYTF TGTGCCAGCAGCTTAGTACAGGGCCCCCAATCTGATGGCTACACCTTC few TRBJ1-2 . TRBV7-6
CASSSKPGLGEQYF TGTGCCAGCAGCTCTAAGCCGGGACTAGGGGAGCAGTACTTC . TRBJ2-7 TRBD2 TRBV7-3
CASSVAGTSTDTQYF TGTGCCAGCAGCGTAGCGGGGACTAGTACAGATACGCAGTATTTT . TRBJ2-3 TRBD2 TRBV9